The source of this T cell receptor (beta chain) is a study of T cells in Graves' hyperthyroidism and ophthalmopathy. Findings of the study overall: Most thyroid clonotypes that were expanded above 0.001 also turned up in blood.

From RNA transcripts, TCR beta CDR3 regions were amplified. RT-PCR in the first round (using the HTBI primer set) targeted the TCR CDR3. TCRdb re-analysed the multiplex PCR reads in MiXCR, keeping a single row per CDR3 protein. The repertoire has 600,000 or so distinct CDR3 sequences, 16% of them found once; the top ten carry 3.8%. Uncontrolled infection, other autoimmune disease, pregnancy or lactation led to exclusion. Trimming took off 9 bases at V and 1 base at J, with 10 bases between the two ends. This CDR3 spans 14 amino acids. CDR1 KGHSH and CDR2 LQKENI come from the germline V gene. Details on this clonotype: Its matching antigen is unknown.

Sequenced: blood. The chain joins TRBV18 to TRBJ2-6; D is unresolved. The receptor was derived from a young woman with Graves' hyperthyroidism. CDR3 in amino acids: CASFDQSGANVLTF. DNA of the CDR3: TGTGCCAGTTTTGACCAGTCTGGGGCCAACGTCCTGACTTTC.